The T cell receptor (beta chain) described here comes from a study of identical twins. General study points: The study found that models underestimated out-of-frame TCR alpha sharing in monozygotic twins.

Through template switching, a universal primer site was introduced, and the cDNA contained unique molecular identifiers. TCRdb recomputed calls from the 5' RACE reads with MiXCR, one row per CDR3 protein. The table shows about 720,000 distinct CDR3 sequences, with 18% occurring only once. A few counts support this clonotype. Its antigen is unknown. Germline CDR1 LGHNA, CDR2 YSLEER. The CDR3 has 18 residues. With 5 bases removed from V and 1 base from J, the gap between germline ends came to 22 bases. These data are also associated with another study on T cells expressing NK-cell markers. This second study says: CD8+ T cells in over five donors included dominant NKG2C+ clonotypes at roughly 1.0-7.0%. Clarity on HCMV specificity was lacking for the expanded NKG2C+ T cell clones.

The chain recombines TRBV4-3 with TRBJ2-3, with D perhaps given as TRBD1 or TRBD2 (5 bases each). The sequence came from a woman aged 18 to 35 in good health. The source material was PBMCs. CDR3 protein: CASSTPGRSARGTDTQYF. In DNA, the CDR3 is TGCGCCAGCAGCACTCCGGGACGATCTGCGCGGGGCACAGATACGCAGTATTTT.